This TCR beta chain was obtained from a study of cytomegalovirus exposure and HLA in healthy donors (dated by TCRdb to 2016 to 2017). About the full investigation: According to an earlier analysis of 587 of the donors, about 179 million T cells yielded roughly 110 million unique TCR beta sequences and approximately 300 Gb of sequence data. An early release that covered about 600 HLA-typed donors contained 300 to 350 gigabases of sequencing data and tens of millions of unique TCR sequences. Of the 350 to 450 genotyped donors, over 70% fell in the genetic ancestry cluster associated with self-reported Caucasian donors. The study aimed to test whether signatures of past pathogen exposure could be identified by cataloging public T cell receptors. The T cell repertoires of around 670 subjects were profiled by immunosequencing and related to cytomegalovirus serostatus. In addition to the first cohort of roughly 670 subjects, a separate validation cohort of approximately 120 different subjects was used. The study combined high-throughput TCR immunosequencing, statistical association of individual TCRs with disease status, and machine learning to predict cytomegalovirus infection status. To study patterns of TCR occurrence, a later analysis re-analyzed previously published TCR beta repertoires from more than 550 donors and added high-resolution HLA genotyping. Rather than drawing on any new phenotypic data, the later analysis identified candidate immune exposures from TCR beta sequences and the way those sequences occurred across donors. An earlier analysis of about 600 of the donors used high-throughput TCR beta sequencing to judge whether each TCR beta V gene segment behaved as functional or pseudogenic. Alongside the repertoire data, information on donor age, sex, ethnicity and CMV serostatus was compiled. Genome-wide SNP genotypes for about 65% of the 666 donors were used in a later genetic analysis, which treated that subset as a discovery cohort. All discovery cohort repertoires had been generated on a single sequencing platform. Both class I and class II loci were covered by HLA typing, at four-digit resolution. The number of typed donors differed by locus: roughly 620-640 for A, B, C, DRB1 and DQB1; about 520 for DQA1; 606 for DPA1; and 450 to 480 for DPB1. Because of strong linkage in the cohort, roughly five DR-DQ haplotypes were treated as single units for association and clustering. Among roughly 370 genotyped donors of the cohort, an average of around 240,000 unique TCR beta nucleotide sequences were sequenced per donor, roughly 20% of them non-productive. The paper's findings and limits, for the study overall: Some IMGT-functional V segments, including TRBV6-2 and TRBV6-3, could not be told apart with the 87-base-pair reads, so those segments were excluded. This cohort had only TCR beta chains sequenced, and the lack of alpha or paired-chain data limited which features could be detected. A later genetic analysis associated a missense DCLRE1C variant with V-gene and J-gene trimming of TCR beta chains, and an independent cohort replicated the association. While some public TCRs were present in many individuals, most TCR sequences turned up only very rarely across donors. The earlier analysis of about 600 of the donors excluded 15 to 20 rarely observed V segments, including chromosome 9 orphons, because counts were too low. Broadly in line with IMGT annotations, most TCR beta V segments showed up in productive rearrangements about 87% or about 30% of the time in an earlier analysis of a few hundred of the donors. A later analysis associated 15,000 to 20,000 TCR beta sequences with specific HLA alleles at a false discovery rate of 0.05. In a later genetic analysis, fewer N-insertions in productive TCRs were reported among donors in an Asian-associated ancestry cluster than the roughly 700-donor mean. Correlated functional status among segregating V segments might be attributable to linkage disequilibrium, but an unknown experimental factor could not be ruled out. Immune exposure information for the cohort was limited to CMV serostatus. A later analysis found that HLA-associated TCR beta chains were more clonally expanded and had lower generation probabilities than equally common non-associated chains. Because some donors lacked HLA typing at each locus, the association tests relied only on the typed subset. A later analysis found that TCR association rates varied across HLA loci, with DRB1 alleles showing the most associated TCRs and HLA-C alleles the fewest. Strong co-occurrence of HLA alleles, especially DR and DQ, made assigning TCR associations to individual alleles difficult. Sequencing depth was assumed to be roughly uniform across donors in the presence/absence analyses, though that assumption may not hold. The classifier was reported to diagnose cytomegalovirus status with high specificity and sensitivity in both the original cohort and the validation cohort. Most CMV-associated TCR beta chains appeared to be HLA-restricted in a later analysis, and the HLA associations seemed to be driven largely by CMV exposure. A cluster of highly shared sequence variants was judged likely to represent a technical artifact of the sequencing pipeline. Several of the top co-occurrence clusters appeared to be linked to parvovirus B19, influenza, CMV and Epstein-Barr virus, according to a later analysis. A further reported finding was that TCR beta sequences accurately predicted the HLA-A and HLA-B alleles for most subjects in the first cohort. In vitro tests confirmed that a few of the cytomegalovirus-associated TCR beta chains recognize cytomegalovirus antigens. It was suggested by the authors that the approach could potentially be generalized to other disease states and immunological phenotypes. A total of 164 TCR beta chains were listed by the study as associated with cytomegalovirus.

Looking up the germline V gene (reference sequence) yields CDR1 LNHDA and CDR2 SQIVND. Deletion took 3 bases off V and 0 bases off J, with a span of 15 bases between the germline ends. Including cysteine and phenylalanine, the CDR3 has 17 amino acids. Only CDR3 DNA remains: 51 bases, in frame from the first base. Preparation of the library involved the immunoSEQ multiplex PCR assay. The multiplex PCR relied on a mix of 60 forward primers for TCR Vbeta segments and 13 reverse primers for TCR Jbeta segments. A multiplex PCR assay on genomic DNA amplified the CDR3 region of rearranged TCR beta genes. On the Illumina HiSeq System, the amplified TCR beta libraries were sequenced as 87-base-pair reads. Per the authors' processing: A later analysis tallied 70 million to 100 million unique TCR beta chains across the 666 repertoires, and some 12 million of those chains were shared by two or more donors. Raw reads were error-corrected and collapsed into unique sequences by a nearest-neighbor algorithm in which closely related sequences were merged to remove PCR and sequencing errors. CDR3 sequences were aligned to IMGT reference sequences to assign V, D and J gene segments. Each retained sequence needed at least a six-nucleotide match to both a V gene segment and a J gene segment. A rearrangement was called productive if the CDR3 had no stop codons and remained in frame with V and J, and every other rearrangement was called non-productive. Following IMGT convention, CDR3 was defined as the stretch from the second conserved V-encoded cysteine to the conserved J-encoded phenylalanine. In an earlier analysis of 587 of the donors, sequences lacking an unambiguous match to a single V gene segment were excluded. In an earlier analysis of 587 of the donors, a V segment was called functional when productive rearrangements were above 56.7%, and segregating when the standard deviation between donors exceeded 5%. A statistical classification framework was built to diagnose cytomegalovirus status from the catalog of TCR beta chain sequences. V and J gene assignment, in a later analysis, came from comparing TCR nucleotide sequences with IMGT/GENE-DB human TR gene sequences. In a later analysis, CDR3 sequences and most-parsimonious VDJ recombination scenarios were assigned using the TCRdist pipeline. In a later analysis, every TCR beta chain was defined by the combination of its CDR3 amino acid sequence and its V-gene family, and reads without a unique V-gene family were dropped. A later analysis removed over 500 highly shared, low-generation-probability nucleotide sequences to deal with suspected cross-contamination and a sequencing artifact. For each public chain, a later analysis derived a clonal expansion index from normalized ranks of inferred template counts within each repertoire. In a later analysis, generation probabilities were computed using a VDJ recombination model fitted to out-of-frame rearrangements, and the results were checked against IGoR. Hypergeometric tests were used in a later analysis to score TCR-TCR, TCR-HLA and TCR-CMV co-occurrence, with a repertoire-size bias correction applied to the TCR pairs. In a later analysis, false discovery rates were estimated by permuting HLA or CMV assignments 20 times. In a later analysis, co-occurring TCRs were grouped using DBSCAN, with TCRdist sequence similarity added in when clustering inside HLA-allele-positive subsets. Co-occurrence clustering excluded repertoires with fewer than 30,000 or more than 120,000 public chains, plus five with anomalous nucleotide sharing. TCRdb carries this immuneACCESS record with in-frame sequences only. Its versions omit some clonotypes, under half of them owing to an unresolved V gene in the studies checked, with the rest unexplained. That table furnishes V, J and clone size, whereas the DNA furnished D and trimming. For this sample the table gives approximately 140,000 clones, of which under 85% were detected only once. The ten largest clones add up to around 6.7% of the sample.

The sample holds one count of this clone. Its binding antigen is unknown. The sample holds no much larger clone one base away, and base qualities are not on file. The cohort consisted of hundreds of healthy bone marrow donors. Cohort members were all nominally healthy when sampled, although unrecorded immune exposures were likely present. The donor tested CMV seropositive, placing the donor among the 289 seropositive members of the cohort. A peripheral blood sample was provided by each donor, and peripheral blood mononuclear cells were used for TCR beta sequencing. The Qiagen DNeasy Blood Extraction Kit was used to extract genomic DNA from the blood cell samples.

Material: PBMCs. The receptor's source is a woman in her 40s in good health and CMV-seropositive. The chain is made from TRBV19 and TRBJ1-5, with a weak D call of TRBD1 (6 bases match). CDR3 loop: CASSIPGTSYSNQPQHF. The DNA reads as follows: TGTGCCAGTAGTATTCCCGGGACATCTTATAGCAATCAGCCCCAGCATTTT.